Below, 8 T cell receptor beta chains from the same sample are listed, as sequenced in a study of cytotoxic CD8 clonotypes in ibrutinib-treated CLL. Only in-frame clones appear in the TCRdb table, and some are missing; sequencing was by immunoSEQ multiplex PCR. The sample yields approximately 45,000 clones, roughly three quarters seen once. Here the sequenced sample was PBMCs, taken after 12 months of ibrutinib treatment. Receptors were obtained from a human donor with chronic lymphocytic leukemia.

The chain couples TRBV6-1 to TRBJ2-5, with a weak D call TRBD1 (6 bases). V lost 2 bases and J lost 5, with 18 bases in between. This CDR3 is 16 amino acids long. In germline, CDR1 is MNHNS, CDR2 SASEGT. CDR3 region: CASSELAVGRGETQYF. The CDR3 nucleotides read TGTGCCAGCAGTGAACTCGCCGTTGGCAGGGGTGAGACCCAGTACTTC.

This clone was seen a single time. This CDR3 is CASTLGQGGEKLFF. In DNA, the CDR3 is TGTGCCAGCACTCTAGGACAGGGTGGGGAAAAACTGTTTTTT. V usage is TRBV2 and J usage is TRBJ1-4, with TRBD1 matching 8 bases. CDR1 and CDR2 from the germline V gene are SNHLY and FYNNEI. The CDR3 extends over 14 amino acids. Unmatched junction bases numbered 9, after V lost 7 bases and J lost 8 bases.

Here the CDR3 reads CASSARTGRGYTF. The CDR3 region has the DNA TGTGCCAGCAGCGCCCGGACAGGTCGAGGCTACACCTTC. The chain recombines TRBV9 with TRBJ1-2; 7 bases fit TRBD1. V shed 3 bases, J shed 8 bases, and the junction held 7 bases outside the gene matches. Germline V gene lookup returns CDR1 SGDLS and CDR2 YYNGEE. The CDR3 runs to 13 residues.

V gene TRBV18 combines with J gene TRBJ1-1; D call uncertain. With 4 bases removed from V and 1 base from J, the gap between germline ends came to 1 base. Germline V CDR1 and CDR2: KGHSH, LQKENI. The CDR3 has 11 residues. The DNA of the CDR3 is TGTGCCAGCTCACGGAACACTGAAGCTTTCTTT. It translates to CASSRNTEAFF.

There are a few counts of this clone. This chain uses TRBV7-2 with TRBJ2-7, with 7 positions matching TRBD2. The CDR3 loop spans 16 amino acids. The V gene end was trimmed by 1 base and the J gene end by 5 bases; junction bases not matched to a gene: 11. Per the germline V gene, CDR1 is SGHTA and CDR2 is FQGNSA. As DNA, the CDR3 is TGTGCCAGCAGCTTAGACGCAACGAAGCGGGGCCACGAGCAGTACTTC. Amino acids: CASSLDATKRGHEQYF.

The V and J genes are TRBV5-6 and TRBJ1-1; possible D gene TRBD1, 5 bases. Trimming took off 4 bases at V and 1 base at J, with 14 bases between the two ends. The CDR3 totals 15 residues. Germline CDR1 reads SGHDT; CDR2 reads YYEEEE. The DNA for the CDR3 is TGTGCCAGCAGCCCCCAGCAGGGTAGGAACACTGAAGCTTTCTTT. It yields the protein CASSPQQGRNTEAFF. The complete variable domain, with remaining parts taken from reference TRBV5-6 and TRBJ1-1, reads DAGVTQSPTHLIKTRGQQVTLRCSPKSGHDTVSWYQQALGQGPQFIFQYYEEEERQRGNFPDRFSGHQFPNYSSELNVNALLLGDSALYLCASSPQQGRNTEAFFGQGTRLTVV.

The rearrangement joins TRBV5-5 to TRBJ2-7, with TRBD1 matching 10 bases. The V and J ends lost 4 bases and 0 bases, in that order; junction bases with no gene match: 4. CDR1 and CDR2 from the germline V gene are SGHKS and YYEKEE (reference sequence). The CDR3 is 15 amino acids. The CDR3 spells CASSLRDRGSYEQYF. Written as DNA, the CDR3 is TGTGCCAGCAGCCTCCGGGACAGGGGCTCCTACGAGCAGTACTTC.

Here the CDR3 reads CASSLRRWEGEAFF. CDR3 in DNA: TGTGCCAGCAGTTTAAGACGGTGGGAGGGAGAAGCTTTCTTT. The V gene is TRBV27, the J gene TRBJ1-1; no reliable D call. Trimming pared 2 bases from V and 8 bases from J, leaving 15 bases between. In germline, CDR1 is MNHEY, CDR2 SMNVEV (reference sequence). This CDR3 region has 14 residues.